This T cell receptor beta chain was recorded in a study of T cells in localized non-small cell lung cancer. Measured with immunoSEQ multiplex PCR; TCRdb has only the in-frame clones, and not every one. Seen here are under 100,000 clones, more than 75% observed once, and the top ten hold under 25%. The CDR3 length is 14 residues. Trimming cost V 3 bases and J 4 bases, with 9 bases left between them. Germline assignment: CDR1 ENHRY and CDR2 SYGVKD. This receptor was obtained from a woman aged 40 to 75 with stage I squamous cell lung carcinoma. The sequences come from peripheral blood, collected before any cancer treatment. The V call is TRBV10-3, the J call TRBJ1-4; D is undetermined. Here the CDR3 DNA reads TGTGCCATCAGTGAAGCAGGTCATAATGAAAAACTGTTTTTT. Translating gives CAISEAGHNEKLFF.